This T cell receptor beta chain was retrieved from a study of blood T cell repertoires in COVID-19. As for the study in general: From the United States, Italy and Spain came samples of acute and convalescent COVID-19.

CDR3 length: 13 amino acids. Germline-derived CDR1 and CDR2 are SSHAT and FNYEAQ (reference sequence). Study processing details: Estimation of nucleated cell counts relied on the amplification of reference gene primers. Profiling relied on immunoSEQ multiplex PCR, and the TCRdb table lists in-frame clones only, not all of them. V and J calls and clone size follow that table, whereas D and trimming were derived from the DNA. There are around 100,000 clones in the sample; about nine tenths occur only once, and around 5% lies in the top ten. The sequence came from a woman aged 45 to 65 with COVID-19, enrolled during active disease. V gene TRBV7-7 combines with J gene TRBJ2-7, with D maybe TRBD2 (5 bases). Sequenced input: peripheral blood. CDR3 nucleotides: TGTGCTAGCGCCCCGGGCCTTCGAGGGGAGCAGTACTTC. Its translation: CASAPGLRGEQYF. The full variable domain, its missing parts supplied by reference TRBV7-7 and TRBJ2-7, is GAGVSQSPRYKVTKRGQDVTLRCDPISSHATLYWYQQALGQGPEFLTYFNYEAQPDKSGLPSDRFSAERPEGSISTLTIQRTEQRDSAMYRCASAPGLRGEQYFGPGTRLTVT.